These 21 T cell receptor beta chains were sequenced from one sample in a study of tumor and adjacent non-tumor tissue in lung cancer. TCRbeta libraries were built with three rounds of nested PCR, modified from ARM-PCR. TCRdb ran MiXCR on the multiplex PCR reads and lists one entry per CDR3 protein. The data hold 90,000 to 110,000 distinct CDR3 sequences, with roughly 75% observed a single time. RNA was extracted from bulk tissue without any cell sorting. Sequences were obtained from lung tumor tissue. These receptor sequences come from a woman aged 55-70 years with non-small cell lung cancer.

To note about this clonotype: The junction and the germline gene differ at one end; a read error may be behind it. The CDR3 here is CASSPSDSNTGELFF. CDR3 DNA: TGTGCCAGTAGCCCAAGTGACAGCAACACTGGGGAACTGTTTTTT. The chain couples TRBV11-3 to TRBJ2-2; tentatively, D is TRBD1 (5 bases). Germline V CDR1 and CDR2: SGHNT, YENEEA. This CDR3 has 15 amino acids.

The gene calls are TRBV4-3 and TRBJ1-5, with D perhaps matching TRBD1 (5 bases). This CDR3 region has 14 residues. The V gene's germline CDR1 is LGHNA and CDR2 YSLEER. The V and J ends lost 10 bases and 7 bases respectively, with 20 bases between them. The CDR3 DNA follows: TGCGCCAACAGACAAGGTTTGGAGGGGCAGCCCCAGCATTTT. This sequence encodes CANRQGLEGQPQHF.

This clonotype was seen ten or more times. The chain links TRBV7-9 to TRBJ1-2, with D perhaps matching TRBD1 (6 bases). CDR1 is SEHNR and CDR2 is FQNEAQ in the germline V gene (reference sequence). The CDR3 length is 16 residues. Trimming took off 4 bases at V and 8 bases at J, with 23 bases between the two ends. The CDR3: CASSYRQGQRSRGYTF. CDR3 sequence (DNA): TGTGCCAGCAGCTATCGGCAGGGGCAGCGGTCGCGCGGCTACACCTTC.

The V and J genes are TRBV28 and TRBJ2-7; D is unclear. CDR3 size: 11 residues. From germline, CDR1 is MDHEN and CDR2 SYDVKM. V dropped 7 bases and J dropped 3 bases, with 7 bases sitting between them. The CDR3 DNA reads TGTGCCAGCAATTTGCACTACGAGCAGTACTTC. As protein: CASNLHYEQYF.

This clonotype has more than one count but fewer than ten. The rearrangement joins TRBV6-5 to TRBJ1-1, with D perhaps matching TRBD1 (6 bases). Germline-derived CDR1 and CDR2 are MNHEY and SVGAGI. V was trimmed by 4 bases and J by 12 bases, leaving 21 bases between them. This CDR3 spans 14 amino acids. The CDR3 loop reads CASSSATGAWDTFF. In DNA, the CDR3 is TGTGCCAGCAGTTCGGCCACCGGTGCTTGGGACACTTTCTTT.

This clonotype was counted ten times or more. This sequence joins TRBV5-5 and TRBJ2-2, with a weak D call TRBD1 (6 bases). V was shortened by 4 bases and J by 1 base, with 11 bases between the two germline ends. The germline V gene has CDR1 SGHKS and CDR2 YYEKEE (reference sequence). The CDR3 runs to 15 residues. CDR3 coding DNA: TGTGCCAGCAGCGGGATGGACAGGAACACCGGGGAGCTGTTTTTT. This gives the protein CASSGMDRNTGELFF.

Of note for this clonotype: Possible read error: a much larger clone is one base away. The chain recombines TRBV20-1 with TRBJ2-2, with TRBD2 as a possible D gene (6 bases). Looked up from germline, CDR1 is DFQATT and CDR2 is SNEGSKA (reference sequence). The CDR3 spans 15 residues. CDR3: CSALKGWGVTGELIF. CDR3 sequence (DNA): TGCAGTGCTCTTAAGGGGTGGGGGGTAACCGGGGAGCTGATTTTT.

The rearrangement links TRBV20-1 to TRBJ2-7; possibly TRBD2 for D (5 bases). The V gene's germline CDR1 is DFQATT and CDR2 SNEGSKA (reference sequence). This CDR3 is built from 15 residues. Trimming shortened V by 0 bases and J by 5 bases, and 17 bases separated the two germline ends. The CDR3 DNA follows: TGCAGTGCTAGAGATTGGGAAGTAGAGGGCCACGAGCAGTACTTC. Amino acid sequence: CSARDWEVEGHEQYF.

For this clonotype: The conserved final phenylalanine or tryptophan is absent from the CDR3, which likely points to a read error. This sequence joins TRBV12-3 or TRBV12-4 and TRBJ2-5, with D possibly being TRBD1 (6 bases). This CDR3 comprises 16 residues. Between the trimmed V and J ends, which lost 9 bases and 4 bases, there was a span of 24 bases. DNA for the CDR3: TGTGCCAGTAGTCCAGGGGTCAGAGGGCAGATAGAGACCCAGTACTCC. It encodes CASSPGVRGQIETQYS.

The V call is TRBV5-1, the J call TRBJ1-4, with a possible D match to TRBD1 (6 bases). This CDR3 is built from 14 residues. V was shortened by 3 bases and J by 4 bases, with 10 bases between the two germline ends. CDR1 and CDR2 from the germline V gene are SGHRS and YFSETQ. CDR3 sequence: CASSSGHSNEKLFF. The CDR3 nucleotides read TGCGCCAGCAGCTCGGGACACAGTAATGAAAAACTGTTTTTT.

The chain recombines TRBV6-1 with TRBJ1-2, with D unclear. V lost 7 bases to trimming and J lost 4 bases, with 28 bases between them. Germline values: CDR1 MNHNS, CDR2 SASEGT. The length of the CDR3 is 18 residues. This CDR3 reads CASIFGPYKGRGSYGYTF. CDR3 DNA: TGTGCCAGCATATTTGGCCCCTATAAGGGTCGCGGGAGCTATGGCTACACCTTC.

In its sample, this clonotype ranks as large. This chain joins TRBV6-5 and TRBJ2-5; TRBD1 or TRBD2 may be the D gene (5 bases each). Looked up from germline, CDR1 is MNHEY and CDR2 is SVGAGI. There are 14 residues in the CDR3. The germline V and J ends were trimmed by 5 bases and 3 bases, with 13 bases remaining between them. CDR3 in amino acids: CASSAQGEEETQYF. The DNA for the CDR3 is TGTGCCAGCAGTGCCCAGGGAGAGGAAGAGACCCAGTACTTC.

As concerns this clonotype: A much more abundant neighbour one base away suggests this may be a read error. CDR3 in DNA: TGCAGCGTGGCCCCTAGCGGGAGGGCCGCAGAAACGCAGTATTTT. Its protein product is CSVAPSGRAAETQYF. The chain carries TRBV29-1 and TRBJ2-3; 12 nucleotides agree with TRBD2. The CDR3 length is 15 residues. Germline CDR1 SQVTM, CDR2 ANQGSEA.

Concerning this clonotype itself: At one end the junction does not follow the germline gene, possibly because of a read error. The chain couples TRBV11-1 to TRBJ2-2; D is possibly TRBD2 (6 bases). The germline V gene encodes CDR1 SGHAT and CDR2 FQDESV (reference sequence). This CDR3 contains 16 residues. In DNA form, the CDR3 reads TGTGCCATCAGCGCCTGGACGGGGGTGAAGACCGGGGAGCTGTTTTTT. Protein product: CAISAWTGVKTGELFF. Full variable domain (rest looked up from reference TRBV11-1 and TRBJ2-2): EAEVAQSPRYKITEKSQAVAFWCDPISGHATLYWYRQILGQGPELLVQFQDESVVDDSQLPKDRFSAERLKGVDSTLKIQPAELGDSAMYLCAISAWTGVKTGELFFGEGSRLTVL.

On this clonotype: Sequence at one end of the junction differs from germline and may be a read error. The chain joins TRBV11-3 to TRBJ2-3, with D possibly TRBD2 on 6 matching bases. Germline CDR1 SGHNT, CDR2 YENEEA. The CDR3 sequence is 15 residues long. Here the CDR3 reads CASSPTGLGGHTQCF. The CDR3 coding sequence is TGTGCCAGCAGCCCCACCGGGCTGGGAGGTCATACGCAGTGTTTT.

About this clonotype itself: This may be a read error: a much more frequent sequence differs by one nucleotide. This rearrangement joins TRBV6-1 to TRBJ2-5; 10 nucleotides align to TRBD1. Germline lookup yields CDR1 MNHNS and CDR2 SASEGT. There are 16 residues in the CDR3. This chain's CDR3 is CVSSFAGTGAQETQYF. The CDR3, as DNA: TGTGTCAGCAGTTTCGCCGGGACAGGGGCCCAAGAGACCCAGTACTTC.

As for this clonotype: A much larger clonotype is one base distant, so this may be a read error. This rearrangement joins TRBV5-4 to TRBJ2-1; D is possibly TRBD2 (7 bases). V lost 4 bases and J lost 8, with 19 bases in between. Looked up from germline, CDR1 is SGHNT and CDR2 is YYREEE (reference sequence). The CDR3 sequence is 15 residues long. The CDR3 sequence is CASSEAGGGRDEQFF. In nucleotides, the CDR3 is TGTGCCAGCAGCGAGGCTGGCGGGGGCAGGGATGAGCAGTTCTTC.

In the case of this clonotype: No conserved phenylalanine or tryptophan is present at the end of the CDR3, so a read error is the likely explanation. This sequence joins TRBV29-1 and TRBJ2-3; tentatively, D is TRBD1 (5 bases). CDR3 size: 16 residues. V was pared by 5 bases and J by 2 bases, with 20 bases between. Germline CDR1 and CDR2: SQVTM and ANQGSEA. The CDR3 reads CSVRRQIQTTTDTQYL. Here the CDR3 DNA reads TGCAGCGTTCGCCGACAGATCCAAACCACCACAGATACGCAGTATCTT.

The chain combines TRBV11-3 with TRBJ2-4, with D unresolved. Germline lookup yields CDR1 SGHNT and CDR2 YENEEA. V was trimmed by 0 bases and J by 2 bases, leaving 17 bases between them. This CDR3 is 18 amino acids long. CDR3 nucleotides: TGTGCCAGCAGCTTAGATGGCCAGGCTATTCGCCCCAAAAACATTCAGTACTTC. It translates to CASSLDGQAIRPKNIQYF.

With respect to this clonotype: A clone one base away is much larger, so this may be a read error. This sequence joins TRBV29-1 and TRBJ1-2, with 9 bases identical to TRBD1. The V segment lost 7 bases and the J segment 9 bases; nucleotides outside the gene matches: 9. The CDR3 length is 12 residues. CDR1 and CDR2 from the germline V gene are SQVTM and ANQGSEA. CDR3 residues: CSAKTGGLRYTF. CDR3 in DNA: TGCAGCGCCAAGACAGGGGGGCTACGCTACACCTTC.

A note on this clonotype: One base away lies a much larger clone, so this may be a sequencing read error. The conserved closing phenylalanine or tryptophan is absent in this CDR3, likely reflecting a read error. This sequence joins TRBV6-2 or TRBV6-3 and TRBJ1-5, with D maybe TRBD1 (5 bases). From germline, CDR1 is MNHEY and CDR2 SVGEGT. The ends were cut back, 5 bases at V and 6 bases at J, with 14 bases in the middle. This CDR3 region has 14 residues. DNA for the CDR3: TGTGCCAGCAGTCCTGGGACCGACAGTCAGCCCCAGCATCTT. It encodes CASSPGTDSQPQHL.